The source of this TCR beta chain is a study of T-cell reconstitution after alpha-beta-depleted transplantation in children. Regarding the study as a whole: At around two months after transplant, the alpha-beta T cells were reportedly derived from several hundred expanded clones that came from non-depleted graft cells. The origin of high day-60 TCRbeta diversity in some patients lay in surviving recipient T cells and thymic progenitors. Newly produced T cells mostly provided counts and TCRbeta diversity after one year, as hyperexpanded clones declined.

This clonotype was counted at least ten times. As yet, its antigen is unknown. Preparing the TCRbeta library involved the use of unique molecular identifiers. TCRdb processed the PCR reads anew with MiXCR; each CDR3 protein has one entry. The sample yields some 550,000 distinct CDR3 sequences, 20% to 25% seen once. This clonotype originated in a boy younger than two who had a stem cell transplant for acute myeloid leukemia, so the T cells may come from the graft donor. The input for sequencing was PBMCs, mostly from graft donor cells, taken 360 days after TCRalphabeta/CD19-depleted stem cell transplant.

CDR3: CASSPVGGNVGYTF. CDR3 nucleotides: TGCGCCAGCAGCCCCGTAGGGGGGAATGTTGGCTACACCTTC. The V and J genes are TRBV4-1 and TRBJ1-2; a weak D match, TRBD1 (6 bases). Germline V CDR1 and CDR2: MGHRA, YSYEKL. The CDR3 runs 14 residues. V lost 4 bases and J 7 bases, leaving 16 bases between the germline ends.